The 16 T cell receptor beta chains in this list originate from one sample, sequenced in a study of blood T cell repertoires in COVID-19. The data were produced by immunoSEQ multiplex PCR, yet TCRdb's version contains in-frame clones alone and is incomplete. The table has about 170,000 clones, under 90% seen once. Sequencing was done on a sample of peripheral blood. The source is a woman of 80 years or more with acute or convalescent COVID-19.

The chain uses TRBV29-1 and TRBJ2-5, with D tentatively TRBD1 (6 bases). Germline loops: CDR1 SQVTM, CDR2 ANQGSEA. CDR3 length equals 13 residues. The V end was cut by 6 bases, the J end by 2 bases, with 13 bases between. Written as DNA, the CDR3 is TGCAGCGTCGCGGCCGGGACACAAGAGACCCAGTACTTC. This sequence encodes CSVAAGTQETQYF. The full variable domain, its missing parts supplied by reference TRBV29-1 and TRBJ2-5, is SAVISQKPSRDICQRGTSLTIQCQVDSQVTMMFWYRQQPGQSLTLIATANQGSEATYESGFVIDKFPISRPNLTFSTLTVSNMSPEDSSIYLCSVAAGTQETQYFGPGTRLLVL.

The chain is built from TRBV7-3 and TRBJ2-3, with 7 nucleotides matching TRBD1. V trimming: 0 bases; J trimming: 2 bases; junction bases outside the gene matches: 5. Germline loops: CDR1 SGHTA, CDR2 FQGTGA. This CDR3 region has 16 residues. DNA of the CDR3: TGTGCCAGCAGCTTAACGGGTCAGGGGGTCACAGATACGCAGTATTTT. Encoded protein: CASSLTGQGVTDTQYF.

The genes are TRBV7-2 and TRBJ2-2; no clear D. Deletions cut 2 bases from V and 6 bases from J, with 4 bases between. Looked up from germline, CDR1 is SGHTA and CDR2 is FQGNSA. This CDR3 has 12 residues. The CDR3 protein is CASSLLAGELFF. The CDR3 DNA reads as TGTGCCAGCAGCTTACTTGCCGGGGAGCTGTTTTTT.

This chain connects TRBV19 to TRBJ2-7, with D possibly TRBD2 on 5 matching bases. The V gene's germline CDR1 is LNHDA and CDR2 SQIVND (reference sequence). CDR3 size: 12 residues. With 6 bases removed from V and 9 bases from J, the gap between germline ends came to 15 bases. CDR3 region: CASSPGRGVQYF. Written as DNA, the CDR3 is TGTGCCAGTAGCCCGGGGAGAGGCGTGCAGTACTTC.

V gene TRBV5-1 combines with J gene TRBJ2-3, with a weak D call TRBD1 (6 bases). Trimming removed 4 bases from V and 2 bases from J, with 14 bases in between. There are 15 residues in the CDR3. The V gene's germline CDR1 is SGHRS and CDR2 YFSETQ. CDR3 residues: CASSPRGSYTDTQYF. CDR3 DNA: TGCGCCAGCAGCCCGAGGGGGTCCTACACAGATACGCAGTATTTT. The whole variable domain, filled in from reference TRBV5-1 and TRBJ2-3, reads KAGVTQTPRYLIKTRGQQVTLSCSPISGHRSVSWYQQTPGQGLQFLFEYFSETQRNKGNFPGRFSGRQFSNSRSEMNVSTLELGDSALYLCASSPRGSYTDTQYFGPGTRLTVL.

This clone came up once. J is TRBJ2-2 and V is TRBV19, with 7 bases identical to TRBD1. CDR3 length: 15 residues. Trimming took 3 bases from V and 0 from J; bases not matched to a gene: 1. The V gene's germline CDR1 is LNHDA and CDR2 SQIVND (reference sequence). Here the CDR3 reads CASSITGANTGELFF. The CDR3 DNA sequence: TGTGCCAGTAGTATTACAGGGGCGAACACCGGGGAGCTGTTTTTT.

The chain employs TRBV28 and TRBJ2-3; 7 bases line up with TRBD2. The length of the CDR3 is 14 residues. Trimming at V came to 3 bases and at J to 2 bases, leaving 2 bases not matched to a gene. Germline assignment: CDR1 MDHEN and CDR2 SYDVKM. CDR3 DNA: TGTGCCAGCAGTTTGGGAGGGCCCACAGATACGCAGTATTTT. Translation: CASSLGGPTDTQYF.

This sequence joins TRBV28 and TRBJ1-4; 7 bases align to TRBD1. The CDR3 runs to 15 residues. J lost 0 bases, V lost 5 bases, and 3 bases had no gene match. CDR1 is MDHEN, CDR2 SYDVKM, per germline. For the CDR3, the DNA is TGTGCCAGCAGTCAAACAGGGGCAACTAATGAAAAACTGTTTTTT. Translation: CASSQTGATNEKLFF.

V is TRBV28 and J is TRBJ2-7, with TRBD1 identical over 8 bases. After removal of 1 base from V and 3 bases from J, the junction contained 5 bases not matched to a gene. Germline CDR1 MDHEN, CDR2 SYDVKM. CDR3 size: 15 residues. The CDR3 sequence: CASSLSGTGDYEQYF. The CDR3, as DNA: TGTGCCAGCAGTTTATCCGGGACAGGAGACTACGAGCAGTACTTC.

The rearrangement links TRBV28 to TRBJ2-7; TRBD1 aligns across 9 bases. Trimming cost V 6 bases and J 2 bases; bases outside gene matches: 8. The V gene's germline CDR1 is MDHEN and CDR2 SYDVKM. This CDR3 is built from 15 residues. The DNA for the CDR3 is TGTGCCAGCAGGCCTCCCGGGACAGGGCCCTACGAGCAGTACTTC. It specifies CASRPPGTGPYEQYF.

The chain combines TRBV5-1 with TRBJ2-4; D unresolved. The ends were cut back, 1 base at V and 0 bases at J, with 17 bases in the middle. The CDR3 sequence is 18 residues long. Germline values: CDR1 SGHRS, CDR2 YFSETQ. This chain's CDR3 is CASSLSPTETSAKNIQYF. The DNA for the CDR3 is TGCGCCAGCAGCTTGTCTCCCACAGAGACCTCAGCCAAAAACATTCAGTACTTC.

The chain carries TRBV7-3 and TRBJ2-6; 7 positions match TRBD1. CDR1 and CDR2 (germline): SGHTA, FQGTGA. The CDR3 is 15 amino acids. J was trimmed by 2 bases and V by 6 bases; bases with no gene match: 4. The DNA of the CDR3 is TGTGCCAGCAGGGACCAGGGGGCTGGGGCCAACGTCCTGACTTTC. It translates to CASRDQGAGANVLTF.

CDR3 bases: TGTGCCAGCAGCTTTAGCGGGGGGCCCGAAAACATTCAGTACTTC. Its translation is CASSFSGGPENIQYF. The chain uses TRBV7-2 and TRBJ2-4; 10 bases agree with TRBD2. Germline loops: CDR1 SGHTA, CDR2 FQGNSA. V was pared by 3 bases and J by 5 bases, with 4 bases of the junction left unmatched. The CDR3 length is 15 residues.

The V call is TRBV30, the J call TRBJ2-1; D is perhaps TRBD1 (6 bases). CDR1 is GTSNPN and CDR2 is SVGIG in the germline V gene (reference sequence). This CDR3 spans 15 amino acids. V was cut by 0 bases and J by 0 bases, with 9 bases left in between. This CDR3 reads CAWSVLGGSYNEQFF. For the CDR3, the DNA is TGTGCCTGGAGTGTATTAGGGGGCTCCTACAATGAGCAGTTCTTC. Full variable domain (missing parts from reference TRBV30 and TRBJ2-1): SQTIHQWPATLVQPVGSPLSLECTVEGTSNPNLYWYRQAAGRGLQLLFYSVGIGQISSEVPQNLSASRPQDRQFILSSKKLLLSDSGFYLCAWSVLGGSYNEQFFGPGTRLTVL.

This clone was picked up a small number of times. This sequence joins TRBV5-1 and TRBJ2-7, with 8 bases matching TRBD2. Germline CDR1 reads SGHRS; CDR2 reads YFSETQ. With 4 bases clipped from V and 0 bases from J, the junction kept 3 bases outside the gene matches. The CDR3 loop spans 14 amino acids. CDR3 DNA sequence: TGCGCCAGCAGCGTAGCGGGAACCTCCTACGAGCAGTACTTC. This codes for CASSVAGTSYEQYF.

The chain links TRBV19 to TRBJ2-1, with D possibly TRBD2 on 6 matching bases. The CDR3 extends over 18 amino acids. V shed 3 bases and J shed 0 bases, with 18 bases lying between them. The germline gives CDR1 LNHDA, CDR2 SQIVND (reference sequence). CDR3 protein: CASSMVGGNPSSYNEQFF. The CDR3 coding sequence is TGTGCCAGTAGTATGGTGGGAGGCAATCCGAGCTCCTACAATGAGCAGTTCTTC.